This T cell receptor (beta chain) derives from a study of cytomegalovirus exposure and HLA in healthy donors. Study-level results: The study flagged some 170 TCR beta chains as cytomegalovirus-associated. According to a subsequent analysis, TCR clusters from the first cohort were inclined to appear together in the 120 validation repertoires. Cytomegalovirus status was reportedly diagnosed by the classifier with high sensitivity and specificity.

The donors belonged to the approximately 120-subject validation cohort, separate from the roughly 650-subject first cohort. A remark on this clone: What it binds is not known.

Method: immunoSEQ multiplex PCR; TCRdb's copy keeps in-frame clones and lacks some. The profile covers roughly 60,000 clones, with roughly 91% appearing a single time and about 2.2% taken by the ten largest. V was pared by 5 bases and J by 2 bases, with 9 bases between. The CDR3 is 13 residues long. Germline V gene data show CDR1 as MNHEY and CDR2 as SVGAGI. The sample taken for sequencing was PBMCs. The chain couples TRBV6-5 to TRBJ1-2, with D tentatively TRBD1 (5 bases). The TCR originated in a woman aged 30 to 39 in good health and CMV-seronegative. CDR3: CASSEAGNYGYTF. CDR3 bases: TGTGCCAGCAGTGAAGCAGGGAACTATGGCTACACCTTC.